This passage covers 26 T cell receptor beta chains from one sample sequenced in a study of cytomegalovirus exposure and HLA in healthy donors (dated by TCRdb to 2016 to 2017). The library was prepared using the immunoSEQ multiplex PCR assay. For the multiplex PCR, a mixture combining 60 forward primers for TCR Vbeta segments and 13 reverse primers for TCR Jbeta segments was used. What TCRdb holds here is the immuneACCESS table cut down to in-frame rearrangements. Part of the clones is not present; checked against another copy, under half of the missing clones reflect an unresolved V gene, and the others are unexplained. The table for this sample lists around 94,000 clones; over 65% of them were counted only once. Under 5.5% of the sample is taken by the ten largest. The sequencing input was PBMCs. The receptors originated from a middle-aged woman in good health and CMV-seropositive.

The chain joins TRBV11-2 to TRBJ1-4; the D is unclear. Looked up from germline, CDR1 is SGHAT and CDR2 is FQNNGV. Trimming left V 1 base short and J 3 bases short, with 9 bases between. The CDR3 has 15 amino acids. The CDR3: CASSLGPGANEKLFF. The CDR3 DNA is TGTGCCAGCAGCTTAGGCCCGGGAGCTAATGAAAAACTGTTTTTT.

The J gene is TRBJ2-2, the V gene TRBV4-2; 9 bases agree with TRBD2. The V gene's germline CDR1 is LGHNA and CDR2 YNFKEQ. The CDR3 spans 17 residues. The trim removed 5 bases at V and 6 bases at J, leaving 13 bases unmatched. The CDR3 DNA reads TGTGCCAGCAGCTTAGCGGGGGCTGTGCTAGCGCCCGGGGAGCTGTTTTTT. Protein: CASSLAGAVLAPGELFF.

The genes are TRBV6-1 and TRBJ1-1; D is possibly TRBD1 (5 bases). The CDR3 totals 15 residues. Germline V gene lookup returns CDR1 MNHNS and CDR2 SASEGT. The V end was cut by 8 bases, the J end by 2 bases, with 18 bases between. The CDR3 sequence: CASQPTTAYNTEAFF. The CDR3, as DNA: TGTGCCAGCCAACCGACGACAGCCTATAACACTGAAGCTTTCTTT.

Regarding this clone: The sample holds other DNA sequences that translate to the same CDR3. CDR3 in amino acids: CASSRGQGFTEAFF. The CDR3 coding sequence is TGTGCCAGTAGTAGGGGACAGGGCTTCACTGAAGCTTTCTTT. The chain has TRBV19 and TRBJ1-1; 9 bases map to TRBD1. V lost 4 bases and J lost 4; bases outside the gene matches: 4. CDR1 is LNHDA, CDR2 SQIVND, per germline (reference sequence). The CDR3 runs to 14 residues.

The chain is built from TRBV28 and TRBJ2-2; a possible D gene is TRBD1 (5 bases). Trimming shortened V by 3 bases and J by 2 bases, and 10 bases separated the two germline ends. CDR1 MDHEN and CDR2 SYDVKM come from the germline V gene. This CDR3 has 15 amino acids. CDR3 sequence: CASSFRTPNTGELFF. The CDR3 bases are TGTGCCAGCAGTTTTCGGACACCCAACACCGGGGAGCTGTTTTTT.

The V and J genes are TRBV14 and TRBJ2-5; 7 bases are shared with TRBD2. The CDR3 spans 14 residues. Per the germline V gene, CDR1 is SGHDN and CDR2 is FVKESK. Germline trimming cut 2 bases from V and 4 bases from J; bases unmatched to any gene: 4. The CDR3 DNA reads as TGTGCCAGCAGCCAAAGGACTAGGCGAGAGACCCAGTACTTC. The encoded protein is CASSQRTRRETQYF. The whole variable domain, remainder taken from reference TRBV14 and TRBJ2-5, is EAGVTQFPSHSVIEKGQTVTLRCDPISGHDNLYWYRRVMGKEIKFLLHFVKESKQDESGMPNNRFLAERTGGTYSTLKVQPAELEDSGVYFCASSQRTRRETQYFGPGTRLLVL.

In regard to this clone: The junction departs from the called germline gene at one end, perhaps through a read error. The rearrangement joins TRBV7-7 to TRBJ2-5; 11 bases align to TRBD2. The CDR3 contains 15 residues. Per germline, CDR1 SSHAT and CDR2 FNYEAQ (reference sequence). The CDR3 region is CASSPGTSGQETQYF. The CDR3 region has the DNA TGTGCTAGCAGCCCCGGGACTAGCGGTCAAGAGACCCAGTACTTC.

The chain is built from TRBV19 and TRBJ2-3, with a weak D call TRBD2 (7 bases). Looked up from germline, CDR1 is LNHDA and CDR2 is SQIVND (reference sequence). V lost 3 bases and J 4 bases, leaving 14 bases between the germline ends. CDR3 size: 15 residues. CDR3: CASSIAGAGADTQYF. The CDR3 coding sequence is TGTGCCAGTAGTATCGCGGGGGCTGGGGCAGATACGCAGTATTTT.

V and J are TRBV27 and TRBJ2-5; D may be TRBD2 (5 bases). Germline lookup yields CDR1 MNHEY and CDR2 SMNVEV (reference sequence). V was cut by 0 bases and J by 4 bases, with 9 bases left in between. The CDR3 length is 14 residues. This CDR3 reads CASSLSRASETQYF. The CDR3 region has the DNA TGTGCCAGCAGTTTATCGAGGGCATCAGAGACCCAGTACTTC.

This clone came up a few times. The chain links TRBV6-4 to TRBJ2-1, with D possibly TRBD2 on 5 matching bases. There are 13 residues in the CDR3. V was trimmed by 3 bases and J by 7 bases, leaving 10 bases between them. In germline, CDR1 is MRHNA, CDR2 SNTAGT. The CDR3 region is CASSEREANEQFF. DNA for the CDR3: TGTGCCAGCAGTGAGAGGGAAGCTAATGAGCAGTTCTTC.

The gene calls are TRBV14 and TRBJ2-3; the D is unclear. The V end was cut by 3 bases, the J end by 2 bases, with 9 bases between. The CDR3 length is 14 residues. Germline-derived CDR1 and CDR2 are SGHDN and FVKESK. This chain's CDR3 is CASSQSQPTDTQYF. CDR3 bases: TGTGCCAGCAGCCAGTCACAGCCCACAGATACGCAGTATTTT. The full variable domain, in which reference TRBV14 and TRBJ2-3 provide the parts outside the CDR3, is EAGVTQFPSHSVIEKGQTVTLRCDPISGHDNLYWYRRVMGKEIKFLLHFVKESKQDESGMPNNRFLAERTGGTYSTLKVQPAELEDSGVYFCASSQSQPTDTQYFGPGTRLTVL.

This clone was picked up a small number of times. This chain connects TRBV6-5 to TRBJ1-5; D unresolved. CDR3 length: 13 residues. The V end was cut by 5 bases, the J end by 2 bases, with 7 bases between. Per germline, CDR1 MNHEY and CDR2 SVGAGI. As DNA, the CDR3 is TGTGCCAGCAGTGTACAAGGCAATCAGCCCCAGCATTTT. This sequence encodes CASSVQGNQPQHF.

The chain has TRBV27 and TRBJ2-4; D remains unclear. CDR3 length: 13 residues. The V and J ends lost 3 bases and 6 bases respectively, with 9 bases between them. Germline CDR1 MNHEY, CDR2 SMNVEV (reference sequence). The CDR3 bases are TGTGCCAGCAGTTTTACATCCACAAACATTCAGTACTTC. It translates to CASSFTSTNIQYF.

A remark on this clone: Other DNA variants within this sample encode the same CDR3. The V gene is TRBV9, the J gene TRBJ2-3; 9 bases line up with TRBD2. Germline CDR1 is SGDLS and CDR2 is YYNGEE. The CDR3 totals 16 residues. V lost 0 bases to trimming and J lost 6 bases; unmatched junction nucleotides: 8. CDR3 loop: CASSVGLAGMGDTQYF. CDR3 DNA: TGTGCCAGCAGCGTAGGCCTAGCGGGAATGGGGGATACGCAGTATTTT.

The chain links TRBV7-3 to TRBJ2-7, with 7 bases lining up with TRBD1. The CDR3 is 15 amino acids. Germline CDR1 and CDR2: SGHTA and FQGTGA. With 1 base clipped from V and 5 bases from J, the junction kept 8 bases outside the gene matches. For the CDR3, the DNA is TGTGCCAGCAGCTTAAGACAGGGAACTAAGAACGAGCAGTACTTC. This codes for CASSLRQGTKNEQYF.

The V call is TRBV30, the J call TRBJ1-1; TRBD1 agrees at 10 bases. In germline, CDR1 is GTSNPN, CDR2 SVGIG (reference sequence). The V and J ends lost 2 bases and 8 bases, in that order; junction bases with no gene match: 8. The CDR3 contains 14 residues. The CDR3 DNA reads TGTGCCTGGAGTCCCCGGGACAGGGGCGGAGAAGCTTTCTTT. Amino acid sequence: CAWSPRDRGGEAFF.

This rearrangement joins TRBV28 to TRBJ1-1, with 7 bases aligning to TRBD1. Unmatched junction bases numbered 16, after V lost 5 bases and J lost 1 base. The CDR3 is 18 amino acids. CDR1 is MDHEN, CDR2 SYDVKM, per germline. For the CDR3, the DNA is TGTGCCAGCAGTGAAATACCGGGACAGACAAGGTCGAACACTGAAGCTTTCTTT. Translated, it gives CASSEIPGQTRSNTEAFF.

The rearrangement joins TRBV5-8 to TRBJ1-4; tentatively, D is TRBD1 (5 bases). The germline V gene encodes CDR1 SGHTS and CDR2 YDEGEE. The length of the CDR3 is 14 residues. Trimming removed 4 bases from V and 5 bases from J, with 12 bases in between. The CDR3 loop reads CASSVYGQNEKLFF. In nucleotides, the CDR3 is TGTGCCAGCAGCGTTTACGGACAAAATGAAAAACTGTTTTTT.

CDR3 nucleotides: TGTGCCATTAAGGACAGGGGAGGACATCAGCCCCAGCATTTT. Translating gives CAIKDRGGHQPQHF. The V call is TRBV2, the J call TRBJ1-5; 9 bases are shared with TRBD1. The germline CDR1 and CDR2 sequences are SNHLY and FYNNEI. This CDR3 is built from 14 residues. Unmatched junction bases numbered 9, after V lost 10 bases and J lost 5 bases. The entire variable domain, with the rest obtained from reference TRBV2 and TRBJ1-5, is as follows: EPEVTQTPSHQVTQMGQEVILRCVPISNHLYFYWYRQILGQKVEFLVSFYNNEISEKSEIFDDQFSVERPDGSNFTLKIRSTKLEDSAMYFCAIKDRGGHQPQHFGDGTRLSIL.

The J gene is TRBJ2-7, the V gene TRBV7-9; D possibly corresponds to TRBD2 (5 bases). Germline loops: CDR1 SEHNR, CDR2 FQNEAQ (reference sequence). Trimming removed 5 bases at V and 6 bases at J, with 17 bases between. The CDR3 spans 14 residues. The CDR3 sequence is CASSPSRTLGEQYF. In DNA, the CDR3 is TGTGCCAGCAGCCCTTCGAGGACTTTAGGCGAGCAGTACTTC.

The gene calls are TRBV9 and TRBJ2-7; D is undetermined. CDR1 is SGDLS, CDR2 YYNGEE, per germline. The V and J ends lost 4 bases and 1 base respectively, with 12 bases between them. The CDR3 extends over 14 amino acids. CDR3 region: CASSPGPDSYEQYF. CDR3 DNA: TGTGCCAGCAGCCCAGGTCCCGATTCCTACGAGCAGTACTTC.

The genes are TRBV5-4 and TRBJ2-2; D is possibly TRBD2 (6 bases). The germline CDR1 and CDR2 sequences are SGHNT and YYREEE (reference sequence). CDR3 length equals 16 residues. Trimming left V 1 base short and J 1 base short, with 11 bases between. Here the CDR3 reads CASSLKRLGNTGELFF. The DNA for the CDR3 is TGTGCCAGCAGCTTGAAGCGACTAGGGAACACCGGGGAGCTGTTTTTT.

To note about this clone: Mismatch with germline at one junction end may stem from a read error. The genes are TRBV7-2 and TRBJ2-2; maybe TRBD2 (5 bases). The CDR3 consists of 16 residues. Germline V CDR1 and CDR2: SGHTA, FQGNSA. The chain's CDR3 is CASSLAPGGQTGELLF. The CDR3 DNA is TGTGCCAGCAGCTTAGCACCGGGCGGGCAAACCGGGGAGCTGCTTTTT.

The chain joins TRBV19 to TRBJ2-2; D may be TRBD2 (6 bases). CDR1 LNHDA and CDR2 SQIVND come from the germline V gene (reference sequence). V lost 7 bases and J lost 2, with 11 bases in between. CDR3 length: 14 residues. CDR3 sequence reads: CASKRGRNTGELFF. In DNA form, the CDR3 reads TGTGCCAGTAAACGGGGGAGAAACACCGGGGAGCTGTTTTTT.

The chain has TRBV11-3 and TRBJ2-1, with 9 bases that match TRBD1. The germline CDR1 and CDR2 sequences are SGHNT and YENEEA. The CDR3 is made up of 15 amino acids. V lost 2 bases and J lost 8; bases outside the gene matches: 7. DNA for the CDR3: TGTGCCAGCAGCTTATCCGGACAGGGGTTCGATGAGCAGTTCTTC. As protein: CASSLSGQGFDEQFF.

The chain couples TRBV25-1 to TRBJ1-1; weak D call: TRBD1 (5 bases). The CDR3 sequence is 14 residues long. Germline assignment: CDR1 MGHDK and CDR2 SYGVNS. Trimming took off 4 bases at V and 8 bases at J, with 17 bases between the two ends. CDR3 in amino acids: CASSVQGDRAEAFF. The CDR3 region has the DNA TGTGCCAGCAGTGTTCAAGGCGACAGAGCCGAAGCTTTCTTT.